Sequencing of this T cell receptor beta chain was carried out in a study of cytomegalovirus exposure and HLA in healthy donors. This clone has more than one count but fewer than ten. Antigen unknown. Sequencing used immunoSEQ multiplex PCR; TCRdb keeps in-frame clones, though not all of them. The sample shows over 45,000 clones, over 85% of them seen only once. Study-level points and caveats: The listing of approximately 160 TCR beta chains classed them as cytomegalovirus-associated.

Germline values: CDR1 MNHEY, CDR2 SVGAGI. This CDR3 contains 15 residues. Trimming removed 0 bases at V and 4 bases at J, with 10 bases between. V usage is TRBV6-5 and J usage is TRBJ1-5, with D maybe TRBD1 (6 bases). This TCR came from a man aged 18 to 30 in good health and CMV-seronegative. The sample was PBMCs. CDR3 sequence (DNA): TGTGCCAGCAGTTACTCGGGCCAGGGGAATCAGCCCCAGCATTTT. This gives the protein CASSYSGQGNQPQHF.